This T cell receptor beta chain came from a study of T cell changes during pregnancy in multiple sclerosis. The assay was immunoSEQ multiplex PCR, and TCRdb's table has in-frame clones only and misses some. Counted here are some 60,000 clones, roughly nine tenths occurring once; the ten biggest clones make up 2.5% to 3.5%. The clonotype comes from a female donor in good health, enrolled as a control in a pregnancy study. The material was peripheral blood, obtained in the first trimester of pregnancy.

CDR3 in DNA: TGTGCCAGCAGCTTAGGGCTAGCGGAAAACATTCAGTACTTC. Translating gives CASSLGLAENIQYF. The chain uses TRBV11-2 and TRBJ2-4, with 7 bases identical to TRBD2. Germline trimming cut 1 base from V and 5 bases from J; bases unmatched to any gene: 2. This CDR3 comprises 14 residues. The V gene's germline CDR1 is SGHAT and CDR2 FQNNGV.